These T cell receptor beta chains were read from a single sample in a study of blood T cell repertoires in COVID-19. Sequencing was performed with immunoSEQ multiplex PCR; in TCRdb, only in-frame clones are kept and a portion is missing. The sample lists approximately 81,000 clones, around 82% occurring once. The material sequenced was peripheral blood. Every receptor here comes from a human donor in a cohort sampled during active COVID-19. CDR3s include the opening cysteine and the closing phenylalanine or tryptophan. Fields, in order: clone size, V gene, J gene, D gene, CDR3 protein, CDR3 DNA. The D gene is left open where the match is weak. A clone size is listed for some rows: how often the clone was seen (once, few, many), or a class if it is expanded.

-	TRBV18	TRBJ2-7	TRBD1	CASSPPGQGVYEQYF	TGTGCCAGCTCACCGCCGGGACAGGGGGTATACGAGCAGTACTTC
-	TRBV7-8	TRBJ2-4	TRBD1	CASSLAPDRGIQYF	TGTGCCAGCAGCTTAGCCCCGGACAGGGGCATTCAGTACTTC
once	TRBV19	TRBJ2-7	TRBD2	CASSTPGLAGVHEQYF	TGTGCCAGTAGTACTCCGGGACTAGCGGGGGTACACGAGCAGTACTTC
-	TRBV9	TRBJ2-7	TRBD2	CASSVNTGGPYEQYF	TGTGCCAGCAGCGTAAATACGGGGGGTCCCTACGAGCAGTACTTC
-	TRBV5-1	TRBJ2-7	TRBD2	CASSSSGNQEEQYF	TGCGCCAGCAGCTCTAGCGGGAATCAGGAGGAGCAGTACTTC
-	TRBV19	TRBJ2-2	TRBD1	CASTDRTGELFF	TGTGCCAGTACGGACAGGACCGGGGAGCTGTTTTTT
-	TRBV27	TRBJ1-1	TRBD1	CASSLNRGWTEAFF	TGTGCCAGCAGTTTAAACAGGGGATGGACTGAAGCTTTCTTT
-	TRBV7-9	TRBJ2-7	-	CASSLAAGSRMYF	TGTGCCAGCAGCTTAGCGGCAGGTAGTAGAATGTACTTC
once	TRBV5-8	TRBJ1-5	TRBD1	CASSGRTGKGNQPQHF	TGTGCCAGCAGCGGGAGGACAGGGAAGGGCAATCAGCCCCAGCATTTT
few	TRBV5-6	TRBJ1-2	-	CASTRTEEYGYTF	TGTGCCAGCACCAGGACAGAGGAGTATGGCTACACCTTC
-	TRBV27	TRBJ2-7	TRBD2	CASSFLAATSGVYEQYF	TGTGCCAGCAGTTTCCTAGCGGCGACTAGCGGGGTCTACGAGCAGTACTTC
-	TRBV3-1/TRBV3-2	TRBJ1-3	-	CASSQEAGNTIYF	TGTGCCAGCAGCCAAGAGGCAGGAAACACCATATATTTT
-	TRBV9	TRBJ2-7	-	CASSAVGVALEQYF	TGTGCCAGCAGCGCCGTAGGGGTAGCCCTCGAGCAGTACTTC
-	TRBV10-3	TRBJ2-1	TRBD1	CAISEASGGVRNEQFF	TGTGCCATCAGTGAAGCTTCAGGGGGCGTGAGGAATGAGCAGTTCTTC
-	TRBV4-1	TRBJ1-5	TRBD1	CASSLTGLEETQHF	TGCGCCAGCAGCCTGACAGGGCTTGAAGAGACCCAGCATTTT
-	TRBV3-1/TRBV3-2	TRBJ2-7	-	CASSQQPGEQYF	TGTGCCAGCAGCCAACAACCGGGCGAGCAGTACTTC
-	TRBV21-1	TRBJ1-6	-	CASSPRQVCNSPLHF	TGTGCCAGCAGCCCCCGTCAGGTTTGCAATTCACCCCTCCACTTT
-	TRBV7-2	TRBJ2-7	-	CASKQGGTDTYEQYF	TGTGCCAGCAAACAGGGCGGCACCGACACCTACGAGCAGTACTTC
-	TRBV9	TRBJ1-3	-	CASSGLRGRSGNTIYF	TGTGCCAGCAGCGGACTGCGGGGAAGGTCTGGAAACACCATATATTTT
-	TRBV5-1	TRBJ1-2	TRBD1	CASSSTGIYGYTF	TGCGCCAGCAGTTCGACAGGGATCTATGGCTACACCTTC
-	TRBV18	TRBJ1-5	-	CASSPETTGNQPQHF	TGTGCCAGCTCACCAGAGACTACGGGCAATCAGCCCCAGCATTTT
-	TRBV5-4	TRBJ2-7	TRBD1	CASSPSSDRGPYEQYF	TGTGCCAGCAGCCCATCCTCGGACAGGGGACCCTACGAGCAGTACTTC
-	TRBV5-4	TRBJ2-5	TRBD1	CASSLRRQGVQETQYF	TGTGCCAGCAGCTTGAGGAGACAGGGGGTCCAAGAGACCCAGTACTTC
-	TRBV6-5	TRBJ2-7	-	CASNTPRGEQYF	TGTGCCAGCAACACACCGCGGGGAGAGCAGTACTTC
-	TRBV3-1/TRBV3-2	TRBJ1-1	TRBD1	CASSHRGQTEAFF	TGTGCCAGCAGCCACAGGGGGCAAACTGAAGCTTTCTTT
-	TRBV28	TRBJ2-2	-	CAALLTGELFF	TGTGCCGCGCTACTCACCGGGGAGCTGTTTTTT
-	TRBV4-3	TRBJ2-3	TRBD2	CASSQDGGLPSEEQYF	TGCGCCAGCAGCCAAGATGGGGGACTACCCTCTGAAGAGCAGTATTTT
-	TRBV7-2	TRBJ1-1	-	CASSLGWRGETEAFF	TGTGCCAGCAGCTTAGGATGGAGGGGTGAGACTGAAGCTTTCTTT
-	TRBV6-6	TRBJ2-7	TRBD1	CASKTGKNYEQYF	TGTGCCTCCAAGACAGGGAAAAACTACGAGCAGTACTTC
-	TRBV30	TRBJ1-1	-	CAWETGRGWIF	TGTGCCTGGGAGACAGGACGAGGGTGGATCTTT